The clone carrying this T cell receptor beta chain was detected only once. Its matching antigen is unknown. Using immunoSEQ multiplex PCR, the repertoire was profiled, and TCRdb retains in-frame clones only, with some absent. The data show over 150,000 clones, approximately 90% seen once. This sample stems from a study of T cell responses to AZD1222 COVID-19 vaccine. Study-level findings and limits: The study reported that nearly half of spike-specific TCRs target unmutated variant regions. Sampled repertoires all dated from after the peak T cell response. Rises in breadth and depth of Spike-specific TCRs came after two AZD1222 doses.

The CDR3 spans 12 residues. The V end was cut by 4 bases, the J end by 3 bases, with 7 bases between. CDR1 SQVTM and CDR2 ANQGSEA come from the germline V gene. This sequence was found in an adult who received the AZD1222 COVID-19 vaccine. This chain uses TRBV29-1 with TRBJ1-5; no clear D. This specimen was peripheral blood, taken 28 days after the second AZD1222 dose. CDR3 nucleotide sequence: TGCAGCGTTGGCTATCTCAATCAGCCCCAGCATTTT. Encoded protein: CSVGYLNQPQHF. The entire variable domain, with the rest obtained from reference TRBV29-1 and TRBJ1-5, is as follows: SAVISQKPSRDICQRGTSLTIQCQVDSQVTMMFWYRQQPGQSLTLIATANQGSEATYESGFVIDKFPISRPNLTFSTLTVSNMSPEDSSIYLCSVGYLNQPQHFGDGTRLSIL.